Listed below are T cell receptor beta chains from one sample, sequenced in a study of regulatory T cells in long-lasting Graves disease. TCRdb re-called the multiplex PCR reads with MiXCR, one entry per CDR3 protein. This table has hundreds of thousands of distinct CDR3 sequences, about 16% appearing once. This sample also belongs to another study, concerning T cells in Graves' hyperthyroidism and ophthalmopathy.

Material: peripheral blood mononuclear cells (PBMCs), obtained at new diagnosis, from a patient treated with antithyroid drugs. These receptor sequences come from a woman aged 25 to 39 with Graves disease. The CDR3 runs from the conserved cysteine through the conserved F or W. A D gene is named only where the DNA matches it firmly. Clone size is shown for a subset of rows, as once, few, many or a class of expanded clone.

D gene | J gene | V gene | clone size | CDR3 protein | CDR3 DNA
- | TRBJ1-3 | TRBV12-3/TRBV12-4 | - | CASRDSTGNTIYF | TGTGCCAGCAGGGACTCCACTGGAAACACCATATATTTT
TRBD2 | TRBJ2-5 | TRBV19 | once | CASSIGGTSGRETQYF | TGTGCCAGTAGTATAGGAGGGACTAGCGGGAGGGAGACCCAGTACTTC
- | TRBJ1-2 | TRBV5-6 | few | CASSLSGGLINYTF | TGTGCCAGCAGCTTGTCTGGAGGGTTGATCAACTACACCTTC
- | TRBJ1-4 | TRBV25-1 | few | CASSELQPWVSTNEKLFF | TGTGCCAGCAGTGAACTTCAACCATGGGTTTCAACTAATGAAAAACTGTTTTTT
- | TRBJ1-5 | TRBV28 | - | CASSLSHGVQPQHF | TGTGCCAGCAGTCTCTCACACGGGGTTCAGCCCCAGCATTTT
TRBD2 | TRBJ2-3 | TRBV6-1 | many | CASSEGAGVPDTQYF | TGTGCCAGCAGTGAAGGCGCGGGAGTGCCAGATACGCAGTATTTT
TRBD1 | TRBJ2-7 | TRBV19 | - | CASSIATGGLSPYEQYF | TGTGCCAGTAGTATTGCGACAGGGGGCCTCTCCCCCTACGAGCAGTACTTC
TRBD1 | TRBJ2-3 | TRBV11-2 | - | CASSAVGTATDTQYF | TGTGCCAGCAGCGCGGTAGGGACAGCGACCGATACGCAGTATTTT
- | TRBJ1-5 | TRBV7-2 | many | CASSLLGQTHQPQHF | TGTGCCAGCAGCTTATTAGGACAGACACATCAGCCCCAGCATTTT
TRBD1 | TRBJ1-1 | TRBV7-2 | many | CASSVETGLLNTEAFF | TGTGCCAGCAGCGTTGAGACAGGGCTTTTGAACACTGAAGCTTTCTTT
- | TRBJ2-7 | TRBV30 | few | CAWTESYEQYF | TGTGCCTGGACAGAATCCTACGAGCAGTACTTC
- | TRBJ1-2 | TRBV5-6 | few | CASSYVQGPNYGYTF | TGTGCCAGCAGCTATGTTCAGGGCCCTAACTATGGCTACACCTTC
TRBD2 | TRBJ2-1 | TRBV7-6 | - | CASSSPSTSGLYNEQFF | TGTGCCAGCAGCTCTCCTTCGACTAGCGGGCTTTACAATGAGCAGTTCTTC
TRBD2 | TRBJ2-3 | TRBV14 | - | CASSQVWAGEVADTQYF | TGTGCCAGCAGCCAAGTTTGGGCGGGGGAAGTCGCAGATACGCAGTATTTT
- | TRBJ1-2 | TRBV7-2 | few | CASSLGGLGGYTF | TGTGCCAGCAGCTTAGGAGGTCTCGGTGGCTACACCTTC
- | TRBJ2-3 | TRBV6-1 | many | CASTPRGGFGTDTQYF | TGTGCCAGCACCCCCCGAGGGGGGTTTGGCACAGATACGCAGTATTTT
TRBD2 | TRBJ2-7 | TRBV12-3/TRBV12-4 | many | CASSTLAGGPEQYF | TGTGCCAGCAGTACACTAGCGGGAGGTCCCGAGCAGTACTTC
- | TRBJ1-5 | TRBV19 | - | CASSASGLLYQPQHF | TGTGCCAGTAGTGCTTCAGGTTTGTTGTATCAGCCCCAGCATTTT
- | TRBJ2-3 | TRBV3-1 | many | CASSQGNGGRDTQYF | TGTGCCAGCAGCCAAGGAAACGGGGGGCGAGATACGCAGTATTTT
TRBD1 | TRBJ2-7 | TRBV27 | - | CASSLTGTGSDEQYF | TGTGCCAGCAGTTTAACCGGGACAGGGTCCGACGAGCAGTACTTC
- | TRBJ2-1 | TRBV4-1 | few | CASSTRESSYNEQFF | TGCGCCAGCAGTACCCGGGAGTCCTCCTACAATGAGCAGTTCTTC
- | TRBJ2-1 | TRBV12-3/TRBV12-4 | many | CASLRWGSYNEQFF | TGTGCCAGCTTACGGTGGGGATCCTACAATGAGCAGTTCTTC
- | TRBJ2-1 | TRBV24-1 | - | CATSGKTQGKRLNEQFF | TGTGCCACCAGCGGAAAAACTCAGGGAAAACGGCTCAATGAGCAGTTCTTC
- | TRBJ1-3 | TRBV15 | few | CATSRDMGAGSGNTIYF | TGTGCCACCAGCAGAGATATGGGGGCGGGCTCTGGAAACACCATATATTTT
- | TRBJ2-7 | TRBV2 | many | CASTPLGAGEDEQYF | TGTGCCAGCACCCCCTTGGGGGCTGGGGAAGACGAGCAGTACTTC
TRBD1 | TRBJ1-2 | TRBV2 | many | CASRDGQGGYTF | TGTGCCAGCAGAGACGGACAGGGCGGCTACACCTTC
TRBD1 | TRBJ1-2 | TRBV6-2/TRBV6-3 | - | CASSYRQGFNGYTF | TGTGCCAGCAGTTACCGACAGGGTTTTAATGGCTACACCTTC
- | TRBJ1-2 | TRBV18 | few | CASSTGADYGYTF | TGTGCCAGCTCAACCGGGGCAGACTATGGCTACACCTTC
- | TRBJ1-6 | TRBV7-2 | many | CASSSKARAPIVQALHF | TGTGCCAGCAGCTCCAAGGCCCGGGCGCCGATTGTCCAGGCCCTCCACTTT
TRBD1 | TRBJ2-7 | TRBV20-1 | - | CSARPPGTGNEQYF | TGCAGTGCTAGACCCCCCGGGACAGGGAACGAGCAGTACTTC
- | TRBJ2-3 | TRBV29-1 | - | CSVRSAGALNTQYF | TGCAGCGTCCGATCCGCCGGTGCTTTAAATACGCAGTATTTT
- | TRBJ2-2 | TRBV11-3 | - | CASSLTPTDGTGELFF | TGTGCCAGCAGCCTGACGCCCACGGATGGCACCGGGGAGCTGTTTTTT
- | TRBJ1-3 | TRBV28 | few | CASSKTARSGNTIYF | TGTGCCAGCAGTAAGACGGCACGCTCTGGAAACACCATATATTTT
- | TRBJ1-5 | TRBV6-1 | many | CASSVAWRSNQPQHF | TGTGCCAGCAGCGTTGCTTGGCGTAGCAATCAGCCCCAGCATTTT
- | TRBJ1-5 | TRBV4-2 | - | CASSQELMGQTYQPQHF | TGTGCCAGCAGCCAAGAATTGATGGGGCAGACCTATCAGCCCCAGCATTTT
- | TRBJ1-2 | TRBV29-1 | - | CSVLTGNSAEGYTF | TGCAGCGTCCTCACAGGGAATTCGGCGGAAGGCTACACCTTC
- | TRBJ2-7 | TRBV2 | many | CASSEEDEQYF | TGTGCCAGCAGTGAAGAAGACGAGCAGTACTTC
TRBD2 | TRBJ2-4 | TRBV28 | - | CASFAGGGINIQYF | TGTGCCAGCTTCGCGGGGGGGGGAATTAACATTCAGTACTTC
- | TRBJ1-1 | TRBV20-1 | many | CSARATGWNTEAFF | TGCAGTGCTAGGGCCACGGGATGGAACACTGAAGCTTTCTTT
- | TRBJ2-3 | TRBV5-6 | few | CASSLVIRDTQYF | TGTGCCAGCAGCTTGGTCATCCGGGATACGCAGTATTTT
- | TRBJ2-3 | TRBV5-1 | - | CASSTGQATDTQYF | TGCGCCAGCAGCACGGGACAAGCCACAGATACGCAGTATTTT